This T cell receptor (beta chain) derives from a study of blood T cell repertoires in COVID-19 (dated by TCRdb to 2019 to 2021). Looking at the study overall: Collaborator samples came from the United States, Italy and Spain and covered acute and convalescent phases of COVID-19. Deeply sampled blood TCRbeta repertoires from subjects exposed to, actively infected with, or recovered from COVID-19 were included in the dataset. A de-identified subject ID, COVID-19 status, age in years and sex were almost always included in the sample metadata. Samples came from the ongoing ImmuneRACE study (first 160 participants) plus 1,254 subjects from 6 global collaborators. Where available, HLA class I and class II types were taken from metadata supplied by the sample provider and were not determined by assay-based typing. The repertoires were made available in a free public database intended to serve as a resource for research on the immune response to SARS-CoV-2. The material from the prospective study consisted of cDNA or gDNA derived from T cells, B-cell-depleted T cells, or PBMCs.

The immunoSEQ Assay, a bias-controlled multiplex PCR, was used to amplify TCRbeta CDR3 regions from genomic DNA. On the authors' methods: The number of nucleated cells in each sample was estimated by amplification of reference gene primers within the assay. Sequence reads were collapsed and filtered to measure the absolute abundance of every unique TCRbeta CDR3 rearrangement. Productive Simpson clonality was computed per sample as the square root of Simpson's diversity index over productive rearrangements. TCRdb limited this immuneACCESS table to in-frame rearrangements with V and J called. A share of clones is missing; checked studies link under half to unresolved V genes, and the rest is unexplained. The V and J calls and clone size are taken from that table; D and trimming were inferred from the DNA. In this sample the table shows around 150,000 clones, approximately 86% of which occur a single time. The ten largest make up roughly 3.5% of the sample.

The study at large found these results: How much clinical and demographic metadata was included differed by source and by participant, and the metadata was provided uncurated.

Comment on this clone: There is no known antigen for this receptor. One base away there is no much larger clone; base qualities are not given.

Whole blood was collected in K2EDTA tubes by collaborating institutions according to the institutions' own protocols. For TCRbeta analysis, collaborators shipped samples in one of three forms: frozen whole blood, isolated PBMCs, or DNA extracted from either of those sample types. From cysteine to phenylalanine, the CDR3 is 14 amino acids long. The CDR3 DNA has 42 bases and is translated from base 1. V lost 7 bases and J lost 4 bases, and the count of bases not matched to a germline gene is 9. The germline V gene supplies CDR1 SGHRS and CDR2 YFSETQ. This receptor was identified in a man aged 70 or older with acute or convalescent COVID-19. Sequenced: peripheral blood. The sequence links TRBV5-1 to TRBJ1-1; 8 central bases correspond to TRBD1. In nucleotide form, the sequence is TGCGCCAGCTCCCAACAGGGGGAGGGCACTGAAGCTTTCTTT. Its protein product is CASSQQGEGTEAFF.